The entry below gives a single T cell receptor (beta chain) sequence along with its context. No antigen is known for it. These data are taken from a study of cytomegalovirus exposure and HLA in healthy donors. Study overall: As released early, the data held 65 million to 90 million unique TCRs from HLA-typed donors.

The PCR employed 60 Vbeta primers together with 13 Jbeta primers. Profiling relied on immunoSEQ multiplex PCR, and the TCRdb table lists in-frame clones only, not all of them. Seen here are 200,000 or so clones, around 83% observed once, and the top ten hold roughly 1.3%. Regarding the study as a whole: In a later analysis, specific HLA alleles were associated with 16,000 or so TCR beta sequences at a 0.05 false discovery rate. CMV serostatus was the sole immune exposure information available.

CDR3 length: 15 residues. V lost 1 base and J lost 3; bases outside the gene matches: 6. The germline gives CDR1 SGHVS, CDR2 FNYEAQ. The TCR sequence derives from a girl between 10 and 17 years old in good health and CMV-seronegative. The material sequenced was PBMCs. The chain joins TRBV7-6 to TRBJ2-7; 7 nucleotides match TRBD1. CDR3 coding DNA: TGTGCCAGCAGCTTAGGACAGGGAAGTAACTACGAGCAGTACTTC. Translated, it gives CASSLGQGSNYEQYF.